The 11 T cell receptor beta chains below were found in one sample sequenced in a study of Ad26.COV2.S vaccination and SARS-CoV-2 variants. Libraries were prepared by immunoSEQ multiplex PCR; TCRdb keeps only in-frame clonotypes and omits some of them. The sample holds more than 150,000 clones, 70% to 90% seen once. The sequences come from peripheral blood, collected after recovery from COVID-19. These receptors all come from a human donor who had recovered from COVID-19.

The V gene is TRBV5-1, the J gene TRBJ2-3; D is unresolved. V lost 6 bases, J lost 0 bases, and 8 bases lay in between. Germline CDR1 reads SGHRS; CDR2 reads YFSETQ. CDR3 size: 13 residues. CDR3 nucleotides: TGCGCCAGCAACCAGTTTAGCACAGATACGCAGTATTTT. Its protein product is CASNQFSTDTQYF.

The rearrangement joins TRBV11-2 to TRBJ1-4; possibly TRBD1 for D (6 bases). CDR3 length: 14 amino acids. CDR1 SGHAT and CDR2 FQNNGV come from the germline V gene. V lost 3 bases to trimming and J lost 5 bases, with 10 bases between them. The CDR3 DNA reads TGTGCCAGCAGCTTGGACAGAACAAATGAAAAACTGTTTTTT. Translated: CASSLDRTNEKLFF.

The chain combines TRBV6-5 with TRBJ1-5; D is perhaps TRBD1 (5 bases). From germline, CDR1 is MNHEY and CDR2 SVGAGI. This CDR3 is built from 16 residues. The V gene lost 2 bases and the J gene lost 2 bases, with 13 bases spanning the gap. Here the CDR3 DNA reads TGTGCCAGCAGTTACGGGACGCCTGGAGGCAATCAGCCCCAGCATTTT. Its translation is CASSYGTPGGNQPQHF.

The chain joins TRBV19 to TRBJ2-3; a weak D match, TRBD1 (6 bases). The germline V gene has CDR1 LNHDA and CDR2 SQIVND (reference sequence). This CDR3 contains 16 residues. V lost 4 bases and J lost 2, with 16 bases in between. The chain's CDR3 is CASSTIGGSATDTQYF. In nucleotides, the CDR3 is TGTGCCAGTAGTACCATAGGGGGTTCGGCCACAGATACGCAGTATTTT.

The chain is built from TRBV6-5 and TRBJ1-5, with a tentative D call TRBD1 (5 bases). The CDR3 is 15 residues long. Germline lookup yields CDR1 MNHEY and CDR2 SVGAGI. The germline V and J ends were trimmed by 6 bases and 4 bases, with 16 bases remaining between them. DNA of the CDR3: TGTGCCAGCAGGGGAGGAGGGGCTGGTAATCAGCCCCAGCATTTT. Translating it yields CASRGGGAGNQPQHF.

The rearrangement links TRBV21-1 to TRBJ1-6; the table's D call TRBD1 went unverified against the DNA. TRBV21-1 constitutes a pseudogene. The CDR3 extends over 16 amino acids. CDR3 sequence: CASSKGGQGQDSPLHF. The CDR3 region has the DNA TGTGCCAGCAGCAAAGGGGGACAGGGGCAGGATTCACCCCTCCACTTT.

J is TRBJ1-2 and V is TRBV20-1, with D unresolved. Trimming took off 3 bases at V and 4 bases at J, with 9 bases between the two ends. CDR1 DFQATT and CDR2 SNEGSKA come from the germline V gene (reference sequence). This CDR3 contains 12 residues. CDR3 DNA: TGCAGTGCTAGTCAGCGCGTCTATGGCTACACCTTC. Translation: CSASQRVYGYTF.

The chain joins TRBV28 to TRBJ2-5, with 9 bases aligning to TRBD2. CDR3 length: 13 residues. Germline CDR1 reads MDHEN; CDR2 reads SYDVKM. Trimming cost V 7 bases and J 3 bases; bases outside gene matches: 3. The CDR3 sequence is CASTGTSKETQYF. In nucleotides, the CDR3 is TGTGCCAGCACCGGGACTAGCAAAGAGACCCAGTACTTC.

V usage is TRBV24-1 and J usage is TRBJ2-3, with D uncertain. The CDR3 spans 15 residues. Germline V gene data show CDR1 as KGHDR and CDR2 as SFDVKD. V was shortened by 7 bases and J by 3 bases, with 16 bases between the two germline ends. CDR3 protein: CATRQGVSGTDTQYF. The CDR3 DNA reads as TGTGCCACCAGGCAAGGCGTCTCCGGGACAGATACGCAGTATTTT.

The rearrangement uses TRBV3-1 (or the pseudogene TRBV3-2) and TRBJ2-5; the D is unclear. Trimming removed 1 base from V and 1 base from J, with 10 bases in between. The CDR3 is 15 amino acids. Germline CDR1 reads LGHDT; CDR2 reads YNNKEL (reference sequence). CDR3 nucleotides: TGTGCCAGCAGCCAAGGTCGTCAGCCCCAAGAGACCCAGTACTTC. Protein: CASSQGRQPQETQYF.

CDR3 nucleotides: TGTGCCACCACAACGGACAGGGTGTATAATGGCTACACCTTC. As protein: CATTTDRVYNGYTF. The chain is built from TRBV6-5 and TRBJ1-2, with 8 bases fitting TRBD1. Germline assignment: CDR1 MNHEY and CDR2 SVGAGI. Trimming took 10 bases from V and 6 from J; bases not matched to a gene: 13. CDR3 length: 14 amino acids.